These T cell receptor beta chains were read from a single sample in a study of identical twins. MiXCR was run by TCRdb on the 5' RACE reads, yielding one entry per CDR3 protein. Among about 890,000 distinct CDR3 sequences, about 12% were seen once, and the ten largest hold around 1.5%. The sample was also linked to a second study, of yellow fever vaccine responses in identical twins.

The sample was PBMCs. These receptors were collected from a woman between 18 and 29 years old in good health. The CDR3 runs from the conserved cysteine through the conserved F or W. A D gene is named only where the DNA matches it firmly. Where a row states a size, it is once, few, many or the class of an expanded clone; other rows omit it.

DNA: TGTGCCAGCAGCGCCGGCGGGACTAGTTTTTCCGGGGCCAACGTCCTGACTTTC; CDR3: CASSAGGTSFSGANVLTF; D: TRBD2; J: TRBJ2-6; size: -; V: TRBV7-6
DNA: TGCGCCAGCAGCCTCCGACTAGCGGGAGGGCCTGGGAATGAGCAGTTCTTC; CDR3: CASSLRLAGGPGNEQFF; D: TRBD2; J: TRBJ2-1; size: many; V: TRBV5-1
DNA: TGTGCCAGCAGGCAAGCGGGGGGGCCCACCGGGGAGCTGTTTTTT; CDR3: CASRQAGGPTGELFF; D: TRBD2; J: TRBJ2-2; size: -; V: TRBV12-3/TRBV12-4
DNA: TGTGCCAGCAGTCTTGAATGGGGCGGGAAAAGGTACGAGCAGTACTTC; CDR3: CASSLEWGGKRYEQYF; D: -; J: TRBJ2-7; size: few; V: TRBV12-3/TRBV12-4
DNA: TGCGCCAGCAGCTTGGACAGGGAATCACCCCTCCACTTT; CDR3: CASSLDRESPLHF; D: -; J: TRBJ1-6; size: -; V: TRBV5-1
DNA: TGTGCCAGTACACAGGGGGATAACTATGGCTACACCTTC; CDR3: CASTQGDNYGYTF; D: TRBD1; J: TRBJ1-2; size: -; V: TRBV28
DNA: TGTGCCAGCAGCTCACTAGGCAGGGAGACCCAGTACTTC; CDR3: CASSSLGRETQYF; D: -; J: TRBJ2-5; size: -; V: TRBV7-2
DNA: TGTGCCAGCAGTTTCGTGGGACAGGGGGCCGGGGAGCTGTTTTTT; CDR3: CASSFVGQGAGELFF; D: TRBD1; J: TRBJ2-2; size: few; V: TRBV12-3/TRBV12-4
DNA: TGCGCCAGCAGCTCGACAGGGTCGGACGGCTACACCTTC; CDR3: CASSSTGSDGYTF; D: TRBD1; J: TRBJ1-2; size: -; V: TRBV5-1
DNA: TGCAGTGCTGACGGGGGCCACTCTGGAAACACCATATATTTT; CDR3: CSADGGHSGNTIYF; D: -; J: TRBJ1-3; size: -; V: TRBV20-1
DNA: TGTGCCAGCAGCTTTGAAGAGGGACTAGCGGGGGTCACAGATACGCAGTATTTT; CDR3: CASSFEEGLAGVTDTQYF; D: TRBD2; J: TRBJ2-3; size: few; V: TRBV5-5
DNA: TGTGCCAGCAGTTCCCTAGCGGGAGTGAGTGAGCAGTTCTTC; CDR3: CASSSLAGVSEQFF; D: TRBD2; J: TRBJ2-1; size: -; V: TRBV6-5
DNA: TGTGCCGGGCAAAACTCCGGCGGGGAGCTGTTTTTT; CDR3: CAGQNSGGELFF; D: -; J: TRBJ2-2; size: -; V: TRBV9
DNA: TGTGCCATCAGACTGGACAGTTCCAATTCACCCCTCCACTTT; CDR3: CAIRLDSSNSPLHF; D: -; J: TRBJ1-6; size: -; V: TRBV10-3
DNA: TGCAGCGTTGTAGGTGGACCTGATCTTGCAGATACGCAGTATTTT; CDR3: CSVVGGPDLADTQYF; D: -; J: TRBJ2-3; size: few; V: TRBV29-1
DNA: TGTGCCAGCAGTGAAGACAGGCGAGATGAAGCTTTCTTT; CDR3: CASSEDRRDEAFF; D: -; J: TRBJ1-1; size: few; V: TRBV6-1
DNA: TGTGCCAGCAGTGGGACCTATAAGGACGAGCAGTACTTC; CDR3: CASSGTYKDEQYF; D: -; J: TRBJ2-7; size: many; V: TRBV2
DNA: TGTGCCAGCAGCTGGAAGAACACCGGGGAGCTGTTTTTT; CDR3: CASSWKNTGELFF; D: -; J: TRBJ2-2; size: few; V: TRBV7-3
DNA: TGTGCCAGCAGCCCCCGGGACAGGGGGCAGTACTTC; CDR3: CASSPRDRGQYF; D: TRBD1; J: TRBJ2-7; size: many; V: TRBV12-3/TRBV12-4
DNA: TGCAGTGCCGAGGACGCGATGAACACTGAAGCTTTCTTT; CDR3: CSAEDAMNTEAFF; D: -; J: TRBJ1-1; size: many; V: TRBV20-1
DNA: TGCGCCAGCAGCTTGGATGTAACAGCGAGCTCCTACAATGAGCAGTTCTTC; CDR3: CASSLDVTASSYNEQFF; D: -; J: TRBJ2-1; size: -; V: TRBV5-1
DNA: TGCAGTGCTCTAAGGTCGGACTACAATGAGCAGTTCTTC; CDR3: CSALRSDYNEQFF; D: -; J: TRBJ2-1; size: few; V: TRBV20-1
DNA: TGTGCCAGCGGCCAGGGGTTGCGAGAGACCCAGTACTTC; CDR3: CASGQGLRETQYF; D: -; J: TRBJ2-5; size: few; V: TRBV28
DNA: TGCAGTGCTAGAGATCTCCTGACAGGGGGAGTCTATGGCTACACCTTC; CDR3: CSARDLLTGGVYGYTF; D: TRBD1; J: TRBJ1-2; size: few; V: TRBV20-1
DNA: TGTGCCAGCACGGGGACTAGCGGTTACAATGAGCAGTTCTTC; CDR3: CASTGTSGYNEQFF; D: TRBD2; J: TRBJ2-1; size: many; V: TRBV12-3/TRBV12-4
DNA: TGTGCCAGCAGCTTAGATTATTCGGCTAGAGAGTTCTTC; CDR3: CASSLDYSAREFF; D: -; J: TRBJ2-1; size: many; V: TRBV11-2
DNA: TGTGCCAGCAGCGTTAGTCTAGCTCCAGACAATGAGCAGTTCTTC; CDR3: CASSVSLAPDNEQFF; D: -; J: TRBJ2-1; size: -; V: TRBV9
DNA: TGTGCCAGCAGCCCGGACGTAAAGTCCGTTAACATTCAGTACTTC; CDR3: CASSPDVKSVNIQYF; D: -; J: TRBJ2-4; size: few; V: TRBV5-4
DNA: TGTGCCAGCACGCTAGCGGGAGCGAGCACAGATACGCAGTATTTT; CDR3: CASTLAGASTDTQYF; D: TRBD2; J: TRBJ2-3; size: -; V: TRBV28
DNA: TGCGCCAGCAGCTTAACCCCAGGGAGAGACAATGAGCAGTTCTTC; CDR3: CASSLTPGRDNEQFF; D: -; J: TRBJ2-1; size: many; V: TRBV5-1
DNA: TGTGCCACCAGCAGAGGGAATCTTGTAGGACAGAGGAACACTGAAGCTTTCTTT; CDR3: CATSRGNLVGQRNTEAFF; D: -; J: TRBJ1-1; size: few; V: TRBV15
DNA: TGTGCCAGCAGTTACGAGGGACTAGCGCAGTATTTT; CDR3: CASSYEGLAQYF; D: TRBD2; J: TRBJ2-3; size: -; V: TRBV6-5
DNA: TGTGCCAGCAGTTTTTCGACAGGGTTGAGCACCGGGGAGCTGTTTTTT; CDR3: CASSFSTGLSTGELFF; D: TRBD1; J: TRBJ2-2; size: -; V: TRBV27
DNA: TGCAGTGCTGGGGCCTCGGGGGATTCACCCCTCCACTTT; CDR3: CSAGASGDSPLHF; D: -; J: TRBJ1-6; size: -; V: TRBV20-1
DNA: TGTGCCAGCAGTTCGCCGACAGGGGTGAACATTCAGTACTTC; CDR3: CASSSPTGVNIQYF; D: TRBD1; J: TRBJ2-4; size: few; V: TRBV28
DNA: TGCAGTGCTAGAGATACTGGGCTAGCGGGGGGAGGCAAAAACATTCAGTACTTC; CDR3: CSARDTGLAGGGKNIQYF; D: TRBD2; J: TRBJ2-4; size: few; V: TRBV20-1
DNA: TGCAGTGCCCACCTCCCCCCCCCGGGTCCAGATACGCAGTATTTT; CDR3: CSAHLPPPGPDTQYF; D: -; J: TRBJ2-3; size: -; V: TRBV20-1
DNA: TGCAGTGCTAGTGATATAGGACTAGCAATAGATACGCAGTATTTT; CDR3: CSASDIGLAIDTQYF; D: TRBD2; J: TRBJ2-3; size: -; V: TRBV20-1
DNA: TGTGCCAGCAGTTCCAACAGGGGAGGCGAGCAGTACTTC; CDR3: CASSSNRGGEQYF; D: -; J: TRBJ2-7; size: few; V: TRBV12-3/TRBV12-4
DNA: TGTGCCAGCAACCCACAGTGGCGGGGGACGTACGAGCAGTACTTC; CDR3: CASNPQWRGTYEQYF; D: TRBD2; J: TRBJ2-7; size: -; V: TRBV2
DNA: TGCGCCAGCAGCTTAGAGGGAGGCTACAATGAGCAGTTCTTC; CDR3: CASSLEGGYNEQFF; D: -; J: TRBJ2-1; size: few; V: TRBV5-1
DNA: TGTGCCAGCAGCTTAGTCCGGTCTGTCACAGATACGCAGTATTTT; CDR3: CASSLVRSVTDTQYF; D: -; J: TRBJ2-3; size: many; V: TRBV7-2
DNA: TGTGCCAGCAGCCAAGCGGCTAGCGGGGGGCCCACAGATACGCAGTATTTT; CDR3: CASSQAASGGPTDTQYF; D: TRBD2; J: TRBJ2-3; size: few; V: TRBV4-2
DNA: TGCGCCAGCAGCTTTACTTCGGGCGTGAACACTGAAGCTTTCTTT; CDR3: CASSFTSGVNTEAFF; D: -; J: TRBJ1-1; size: -; V: TRBV5-1
DNA: TGTGCCAGCAGCCAAGAGGTCCCGGACGGTCAGGGCTACACCTTC; CDR3: CASSQEVPDGQGYTF; D: -; J: TRBJ1-2; size: many; V: TRBV4-2
DNA: TGTGCCAGCAGTTTTGATGACAGGGGGTATTCACCCCTCCACTTT; CDR3: CASSFDDRGYSPLHF; D: TRBD1; J: TRBJ1-6; size: -; V: TRBV28
DNA: TGCAGTGCTACCTCCCAACTAGGAGATGAGCAGTTCTTC; CDR3: CSATSQLGDEQFF; D: -; J: TRBJ2-1; size: few; V: TRBV20-1
DNA: TGCGCCAGCAGCCGCCAGGGGGTAGCGGGGGGCACAGATACGCAGTATTTT; CDR3: CASSRQGVAGGTDTQYF; D: TRBD2; J: TRBJ2-3; size: -; V: TRBV4-1
DNA: TGTGCCAGCAGCTTAGCTTTGGCTAGCGGGACCTACGCACTTACGCAGTATTTT; CDR3: CASSLALASGTYALTQYF; D: TRBD2; J: TRBJ2-3; size: few; V: TRBV11-1
DNA: TGCGCCACCAGGGGAGGAGGAGCGGGCACAGATACGCAGTATTTT; CDR3: CATRGGGAGTDTQYF; D: -; J: TRBJ2-3; size: -; V: TRBV5-1
DNA: TGCAGTGCTAGCTTCCCGAGCGCTAGCACAGATACGCAGTATTTT; CDR3: CSASFPSASTDTQYF; D: -; J: TRBJ2-3; size: few; V: TRBV20-1
DNA: TGCAGTGCTAGGGTCGGGACAGGGTTCGATGAGCAGTTCTTC; CDR3: CSARVGTGFDEQFF; D: TRBD1; J: TRBJ2-1; size: many; V: TRBV20-1
DNA: TGTGCCAGCGCCGGAGGCAGGAAGGTTAACTATGGCTACACCTTC; CDR3: CASAGGRKVNYGYTF; D: -; J: TRBJ1-2; size: few; V: TRBV12-3/TRBV12-4
DNA: TGTGCCAGCCTGAGGGGCGGTAGCGGAGGGAATGAGCAGTTCTTC; CDR3: CASLRGGSGGNEQFF; D: -; J: TRBJ2-1; size: few; V: TRBV6-1